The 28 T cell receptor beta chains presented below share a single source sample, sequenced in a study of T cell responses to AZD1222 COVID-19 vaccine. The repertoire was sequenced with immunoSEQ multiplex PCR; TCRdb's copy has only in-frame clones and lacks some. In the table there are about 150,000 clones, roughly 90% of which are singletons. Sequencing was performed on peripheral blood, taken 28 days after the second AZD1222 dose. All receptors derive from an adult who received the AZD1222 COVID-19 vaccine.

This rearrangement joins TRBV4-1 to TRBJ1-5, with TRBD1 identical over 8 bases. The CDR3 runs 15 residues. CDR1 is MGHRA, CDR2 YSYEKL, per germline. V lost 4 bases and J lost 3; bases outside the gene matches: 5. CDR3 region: CASSRLDRVNQPQHF. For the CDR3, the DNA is TGCGCCAGCAGCCGCTTGGACAGGGTCAATCAGCCCCAGCATTTT.

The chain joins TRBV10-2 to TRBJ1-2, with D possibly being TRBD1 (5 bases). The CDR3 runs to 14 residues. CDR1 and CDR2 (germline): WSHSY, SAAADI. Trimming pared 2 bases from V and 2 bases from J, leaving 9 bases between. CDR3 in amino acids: CASSEGTMNYGYTF. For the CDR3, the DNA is TGCGCCAGCAGTGAGGGGACGATGAACTATGGCTACACCTTC.

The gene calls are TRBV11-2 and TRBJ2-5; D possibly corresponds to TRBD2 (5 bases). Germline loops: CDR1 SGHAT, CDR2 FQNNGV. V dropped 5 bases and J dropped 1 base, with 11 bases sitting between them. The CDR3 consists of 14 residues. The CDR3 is CASSDRGLQETQYF. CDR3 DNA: TGTGCCAGCAGCGATAGAGGACTCCAAGAGACCCAGTACTTC.

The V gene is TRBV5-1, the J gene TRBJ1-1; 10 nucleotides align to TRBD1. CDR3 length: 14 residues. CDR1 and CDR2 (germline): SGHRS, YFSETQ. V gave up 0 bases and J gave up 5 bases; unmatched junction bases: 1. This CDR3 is CASSLADRGTEAFF. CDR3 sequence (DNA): TGCGCCAGCAGCTTGGCGGACAGGGGGACTGAAGCTTTCTTT.

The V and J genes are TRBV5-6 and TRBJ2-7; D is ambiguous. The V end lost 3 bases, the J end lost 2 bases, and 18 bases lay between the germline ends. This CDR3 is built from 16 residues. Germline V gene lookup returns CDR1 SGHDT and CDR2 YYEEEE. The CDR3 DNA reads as TGTGCCAGCAGCTCCGAACTCCTTACCCTACCCTACGAGCAGTACTTC. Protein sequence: CASSSELLTLPYEQYF.

The CDR3 DNA reads TGTGCCAGCAGCTTGGGGATCGGGCTGGGGAGCTCTGGCTACACCTTC. Protein product: CASSLGIGLGSSGYTF. The J gene is TRBJ1-2, the V gene TRBV7-2; D is ambiguous. This CDR3 is 16 amino acids long. CDR1 is SGHTA, CDR2 FQGNSA, per germline. With 3 bases removed from V and 7 bases from J, the gap between germline ends came to 21 bases.

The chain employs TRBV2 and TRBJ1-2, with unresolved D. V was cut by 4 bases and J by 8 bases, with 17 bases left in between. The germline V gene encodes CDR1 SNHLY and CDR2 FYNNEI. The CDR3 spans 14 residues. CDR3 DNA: TGTGCCAGCAGTGCGGGCGGTTCTTGGGCGGGCTACACCTTC. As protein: CASSAGGSWAGYTF.

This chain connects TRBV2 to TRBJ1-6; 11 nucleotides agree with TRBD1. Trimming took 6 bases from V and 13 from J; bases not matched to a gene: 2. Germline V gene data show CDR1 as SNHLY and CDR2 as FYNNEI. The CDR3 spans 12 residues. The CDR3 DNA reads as TGTGCCAGCAGCGGACAGGGGGCTCCCCTCCACTTT. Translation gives CASSGQGAPLHF.

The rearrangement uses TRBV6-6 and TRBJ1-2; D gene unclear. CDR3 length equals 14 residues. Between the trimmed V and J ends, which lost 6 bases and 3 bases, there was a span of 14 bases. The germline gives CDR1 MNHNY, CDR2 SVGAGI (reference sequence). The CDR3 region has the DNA TGTGCCAGCAGCCTTGAGAGCCCTTACTATGGCTACACCTTC. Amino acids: CASSLESPYYGYTF.

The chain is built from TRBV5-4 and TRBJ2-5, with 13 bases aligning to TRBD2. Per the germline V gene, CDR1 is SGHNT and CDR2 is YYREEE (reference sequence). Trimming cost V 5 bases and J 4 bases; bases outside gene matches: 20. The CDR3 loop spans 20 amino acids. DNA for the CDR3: TGTGCCAGCAGTTCCTTGGGTAGGACTAGCGGGGGCCAATTGGGAGAGACCCAGTACTTC. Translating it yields CASSSLGRTSGGQLGETQYF. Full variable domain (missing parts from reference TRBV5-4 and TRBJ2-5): ETGVTQSPTHLIKTRGQQVTLRCSSQSGHNTVSWYQQALGQGPQFIFQYYREEENGRGNFPPRFSGLQFPNYSSELNVNALELDDSALYLCASSSLGRTSGGQLGETQYFGPGTRLLVL.

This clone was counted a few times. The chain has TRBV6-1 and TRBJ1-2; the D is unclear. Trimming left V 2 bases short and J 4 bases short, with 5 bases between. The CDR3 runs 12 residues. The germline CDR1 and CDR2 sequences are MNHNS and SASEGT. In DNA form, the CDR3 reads TGTGCCAGCAGTGAATTCACCTATGGCTACACCTTC. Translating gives CASSEFTYGYTF.

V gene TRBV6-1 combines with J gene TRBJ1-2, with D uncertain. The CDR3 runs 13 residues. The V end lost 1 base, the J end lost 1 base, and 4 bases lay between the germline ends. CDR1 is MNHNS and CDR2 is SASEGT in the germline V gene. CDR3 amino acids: CASSEVGNYGYTF. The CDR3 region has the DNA TGTGCCAGCAGTGAAGTGGGTAACTATGGCTACACCTTC.

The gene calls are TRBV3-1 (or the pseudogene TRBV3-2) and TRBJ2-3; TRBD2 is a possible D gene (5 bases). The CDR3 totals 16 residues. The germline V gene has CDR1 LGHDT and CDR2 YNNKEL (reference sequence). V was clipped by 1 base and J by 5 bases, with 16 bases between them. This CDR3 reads CASSQVGLDLGDTQYF. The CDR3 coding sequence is TGTGCCAGCAGCCAAGTTGGACTTGACCTTGGAGATACGCAGTATTTT.

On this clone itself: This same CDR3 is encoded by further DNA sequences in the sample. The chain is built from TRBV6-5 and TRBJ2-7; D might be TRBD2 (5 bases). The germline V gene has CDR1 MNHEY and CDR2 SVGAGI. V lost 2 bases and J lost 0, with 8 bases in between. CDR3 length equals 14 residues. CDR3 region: CASSYRGHSYEQYF. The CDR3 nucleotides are TGTGCCAGCAGTTACCGAGGGCACTCCTACGAGCAGTACTTC.

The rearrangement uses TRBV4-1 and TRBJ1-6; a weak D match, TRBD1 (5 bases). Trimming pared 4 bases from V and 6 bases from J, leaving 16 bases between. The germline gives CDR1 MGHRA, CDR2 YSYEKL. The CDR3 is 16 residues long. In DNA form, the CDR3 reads TGCGCCAGCAGCCTGAAAGGAGGGGCCGCTAATTCACCCCTCCACTTT. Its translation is CASSLKGGAANSPLHF.

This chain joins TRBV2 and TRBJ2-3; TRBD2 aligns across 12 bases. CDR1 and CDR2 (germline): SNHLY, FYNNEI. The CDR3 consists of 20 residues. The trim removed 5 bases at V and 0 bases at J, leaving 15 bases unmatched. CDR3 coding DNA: TGTGCCAGCAGTCCCAGACTAGCGGGGGACCAAGGGTTTAGCACAGATACGCAGTATTTT. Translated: CASSPRLAGDQGFSTDTQYF.

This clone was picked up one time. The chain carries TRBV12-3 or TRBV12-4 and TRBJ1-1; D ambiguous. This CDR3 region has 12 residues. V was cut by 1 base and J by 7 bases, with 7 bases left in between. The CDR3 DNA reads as TGTGCCAGCAGTTTAGGTCAGCTTGAAGCTTTCTTT. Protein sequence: CASSLGQLEAFF.

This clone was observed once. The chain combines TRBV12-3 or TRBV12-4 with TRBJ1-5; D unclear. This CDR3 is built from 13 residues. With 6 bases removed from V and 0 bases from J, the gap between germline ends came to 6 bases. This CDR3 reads CASRENSNQPQHF. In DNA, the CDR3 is TGTGCCAGCAGGGAGAATAGCAATCAGCCCCAGCATTTT.

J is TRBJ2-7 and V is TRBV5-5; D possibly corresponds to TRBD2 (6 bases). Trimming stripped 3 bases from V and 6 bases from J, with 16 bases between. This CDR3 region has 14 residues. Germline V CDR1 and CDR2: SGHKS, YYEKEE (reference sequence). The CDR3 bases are TGTGCCAGCAGCTCCCGTGAGGAGGGAGGCGAGCAGTACTTC. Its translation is CASSSREEGGEQYF.

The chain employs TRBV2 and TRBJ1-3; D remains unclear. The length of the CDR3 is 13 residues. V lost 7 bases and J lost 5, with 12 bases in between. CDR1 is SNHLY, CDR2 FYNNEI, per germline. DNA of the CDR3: TGTGCCAGCACCCAGGACGGAAGAAACACCATATATTTT. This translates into CASTQDGRNTIYF.

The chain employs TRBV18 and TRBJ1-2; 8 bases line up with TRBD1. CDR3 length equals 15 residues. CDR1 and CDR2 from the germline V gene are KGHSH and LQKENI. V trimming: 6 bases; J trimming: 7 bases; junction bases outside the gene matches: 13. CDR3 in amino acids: CASSPDSQGARGYTF. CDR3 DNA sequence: TGTGCCAGCTCGCCAGATTCGCAGGGGGCTCGTGGCTACACCTTC.

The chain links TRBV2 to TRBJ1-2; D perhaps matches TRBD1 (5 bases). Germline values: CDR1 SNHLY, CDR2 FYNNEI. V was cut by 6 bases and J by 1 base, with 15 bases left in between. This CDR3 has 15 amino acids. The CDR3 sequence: CASSSAQGRNYGYTF. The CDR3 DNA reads TGTGCCAGCAGCTCCGCTCAGGGACGTAACTATGGCTACACCTTC.

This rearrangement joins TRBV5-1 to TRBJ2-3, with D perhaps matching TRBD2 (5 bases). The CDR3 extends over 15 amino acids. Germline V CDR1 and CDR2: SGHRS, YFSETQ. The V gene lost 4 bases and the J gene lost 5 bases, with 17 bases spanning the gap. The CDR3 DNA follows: TGCGCCAGCAGCCGGACTCGGTCAGGAGGAGATACGCAGTATTTT. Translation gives CASSRTRSGGDTQYF. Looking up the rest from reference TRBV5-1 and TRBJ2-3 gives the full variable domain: KAGVTQTPRYLIKTRGQQVTLSCSPISGHRSVSWYQQTPGQGLQFLFEYFSETQRNKGNFPGRFSGRQFSNSRSEMNVSTLELGDSALYLCASSRTRSGGDTQYFGPGTRLTVL.

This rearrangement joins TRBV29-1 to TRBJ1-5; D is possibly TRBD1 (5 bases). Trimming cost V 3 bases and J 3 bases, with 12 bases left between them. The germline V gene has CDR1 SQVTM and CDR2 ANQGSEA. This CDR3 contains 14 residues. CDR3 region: CSVEGGGPNQPQHF. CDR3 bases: TGCAGCGTTGAGGGGGGAGGGCCCAATCAGCCCCAGCATTTT.

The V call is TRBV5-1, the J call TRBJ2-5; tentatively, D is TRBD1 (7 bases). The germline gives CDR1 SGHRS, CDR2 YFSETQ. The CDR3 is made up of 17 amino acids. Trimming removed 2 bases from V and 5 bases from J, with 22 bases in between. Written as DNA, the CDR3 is TGCGCCAGCAGCTTAAAGATTCGACAGGGACTGGGGGAGACCCAGTACTTC. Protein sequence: CASSLKIRQGLGETQYF. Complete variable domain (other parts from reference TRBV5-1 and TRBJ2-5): KAGVTQTPRYLIKTRGQQVTLSCSPISGHRSVSWYQQTPGQGLQFLFEYFSETQRNKGNFPGRFSGRQFSNSRSEMNVSTLELGDSALYLCASSLKIRQGLGETQYFGPGTRLLVL.

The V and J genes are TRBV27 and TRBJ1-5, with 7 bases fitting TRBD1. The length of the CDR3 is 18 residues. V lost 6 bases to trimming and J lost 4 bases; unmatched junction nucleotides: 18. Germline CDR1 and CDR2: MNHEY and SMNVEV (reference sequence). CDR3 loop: CASSPRGGRGFSNQPQHF. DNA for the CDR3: TGTGCCAGCAGCCCGCGGGGGGGCAGGGGGTTTAGTAATCAGCCCCAGCATTTT.

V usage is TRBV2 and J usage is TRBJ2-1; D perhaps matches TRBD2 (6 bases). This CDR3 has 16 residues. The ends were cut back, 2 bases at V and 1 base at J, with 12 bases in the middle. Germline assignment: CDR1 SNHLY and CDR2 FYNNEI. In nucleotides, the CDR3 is TGTGCCAGCAGTGAACTATCGGGGGAATCCTACAATGAGCAGTTCTTC. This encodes CASSELSGESYNEQFF.

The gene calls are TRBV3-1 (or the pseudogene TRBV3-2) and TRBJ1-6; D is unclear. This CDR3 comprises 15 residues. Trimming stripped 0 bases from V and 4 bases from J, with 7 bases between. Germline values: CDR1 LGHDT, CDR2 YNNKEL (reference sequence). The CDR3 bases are TGTGCCAGCAGCCAAGAAGAGGAGTATAATTCACCCCTCCACTTT. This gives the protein CASSQEEEYNSPLHF.